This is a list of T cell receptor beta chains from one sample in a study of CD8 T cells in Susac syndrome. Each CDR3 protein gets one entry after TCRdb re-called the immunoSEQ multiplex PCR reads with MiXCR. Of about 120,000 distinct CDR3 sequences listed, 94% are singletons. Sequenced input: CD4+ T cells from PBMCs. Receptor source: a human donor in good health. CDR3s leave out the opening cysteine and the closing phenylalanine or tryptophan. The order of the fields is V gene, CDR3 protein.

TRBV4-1,ASSQDHLGVGPDTQY
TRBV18,ASSPGQGPGETQY
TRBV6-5,ASSYGPSEKLF
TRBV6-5,ASSYGEGAGMLGTQY
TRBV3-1,ASSQTETGWTEAF
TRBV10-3,AILIREGVDTGELF
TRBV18,ASSPPSGLGPYEQY
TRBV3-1,ASSQVIRHNEQF
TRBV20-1,SARDGSGSAGELF
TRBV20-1,SADQETQY
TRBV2,ASSDRTRRGLTRPNQPQH
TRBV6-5,ASSLAGNQSPLH
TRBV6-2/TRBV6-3,ASRDPVQETQY
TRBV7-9,ASSYKASEPYEQY
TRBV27,ASSSPRGGLNSPLH
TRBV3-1,ASSQVASGHSETQY
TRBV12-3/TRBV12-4,ASSLNWGQGGTEAF
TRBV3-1,ASSQSRQGGHTGELF
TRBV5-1,ASRGQGDSYEQY
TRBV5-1,ASSLGTSGQETQY
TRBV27,ASSRLGSGSSYEQY
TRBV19,ASSIGGANTEAF
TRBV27,ASGTVATNEKLF